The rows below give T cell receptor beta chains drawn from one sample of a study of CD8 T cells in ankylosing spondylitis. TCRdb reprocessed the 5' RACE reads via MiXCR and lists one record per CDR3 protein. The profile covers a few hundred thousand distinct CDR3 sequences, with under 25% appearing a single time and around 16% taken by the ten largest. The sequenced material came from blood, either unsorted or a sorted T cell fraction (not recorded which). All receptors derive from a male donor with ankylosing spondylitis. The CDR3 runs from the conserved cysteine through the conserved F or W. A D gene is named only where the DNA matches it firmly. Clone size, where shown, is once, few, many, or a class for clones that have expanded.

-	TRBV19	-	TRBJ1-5	CATQAISNQPQHF	TGTGCCACCCAGGCAATTAGCAATCAGCCCCAGCATTTT
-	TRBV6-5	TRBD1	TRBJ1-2	CASSYGFLRQGGKYGYTF	TGTGCCAGCAGTTACGGATTTCTTCGACAGGGAGGAAAGTATGGCTACACCTTC
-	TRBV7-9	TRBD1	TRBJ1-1	CASSIGQGFRLNTEAFF	TGTGCCAGCAGCATCGGACAGGGTTTTAGGTTGAACACTGAAGCTTTCTTT
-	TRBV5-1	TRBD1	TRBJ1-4	CASSTGTGAFEKLFF	TGCGCCAGCAGTACCGGGACAGGGGCGTTTGAAAAACTGTTTTTT
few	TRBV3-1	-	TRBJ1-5	CASSQDGGYQPQHF	TGTGCCAGCAGCCAAGATGGTGGATATCAGCCCCAGCATTTT
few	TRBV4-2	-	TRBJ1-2	CASSQDGVAYGYTF	TGTGCCAGCAGCCAAGACGGGGTGGCCTATGGCTACACCTTC
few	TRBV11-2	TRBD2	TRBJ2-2	CASRGLVGTGELFF	TGTGCCAGCAGGGGACTAGTGGGCACCGGGGAGCTGTTTTTT
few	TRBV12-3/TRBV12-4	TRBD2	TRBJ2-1	CASSGGLAGVGPEQFF	TGTGCCAGCAGTGGGGGACTAGCGGGAGTCGGGCCAGAGCAGTTCTTC
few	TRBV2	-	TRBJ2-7	CASEGQPTASSYEQYF	TGTGCCAGTGAGGGCCAGCCAACCGCCTCTTCCTACGAGCAGTACTTC
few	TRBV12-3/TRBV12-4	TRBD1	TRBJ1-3	CASSLPGGGNTIYF	TGTGCCAGCAGTTTACCAGGGGGTGGAAACACCATATATTTT
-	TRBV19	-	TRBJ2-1	CASKGPIAYNEQIF	TGTGCCAGCAAAGGACCTATAGCGTACAATGAGCAGATCTTC
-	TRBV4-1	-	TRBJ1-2	CASSQVRASTYGYTF	TGCGCCAGCAGCCAAGTCCGGGCCTCCACCTATGGCTACACCTTC
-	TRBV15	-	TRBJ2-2	CATGSYRAGELFF	TGTGCCACCGGCAGCTACAGGGCCGGGGAGCTGTTTTTT
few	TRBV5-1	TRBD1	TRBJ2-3	CASSLRQGVTDTQYF	TGCGCCAGCAGCTTGAGACAGGGGGTCACAGATACGCAGTATTTT
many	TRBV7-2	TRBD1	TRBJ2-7	CASSLGDRGHEQYF	TGTGCCAGCAGCTTAGGTGACAGGGGGCATGAGCAGTACTTC
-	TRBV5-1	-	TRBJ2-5	CASSRGDSQETQYF	TGCGCCAGCAGCAGGGGTGACTCTCAAGAGACCCAGTACTTC
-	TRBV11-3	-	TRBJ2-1	CASSLDQASRKQFF	TGTGCCAGCAGCTTAGATCAGGCTAGCCGAAAACAGTTCTTC
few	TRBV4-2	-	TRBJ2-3	CASSQDREGIDTQYF	TGTGCCAGCAGCCAAGATAGAGAGGGTATAGATACGCAGTATTTT
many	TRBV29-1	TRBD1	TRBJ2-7	CSVRGQGDYEQYF	TGCAGCGTCAGGGGACAGGGGGATTACGAGCAGTACTTC
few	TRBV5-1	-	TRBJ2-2	CASSLVQGINTGELFF	TGCGCCAGCAGCTTGGTCCAGGGTATCAACACCGGGGAGCTGTTTTTT
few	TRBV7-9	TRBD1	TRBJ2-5	CASSTGDPGEETQYF	TGTGCCAGCAGCACAGGGGACCCTGGGGAAGAGACCCAGTACTTC